The T cell receptor (beta chain) under discussion was sequenced for a study of T-cell memory formation after mild COVID-19. Overall study: TCR clusters mostly belonged to single donors. Findings of the study overall: Day 15 to 85 contracting clones showed balanced CD4/CD8; day 15 to 37 expanders favored CD4+.

To note about this clonotype: No antigen is known for it.

Trimming removed 2 bases at V and 1 base at J, with 6 bases between. The CDR3 sequence is 14 residues long. TCRdb fed the 5' RACE reads into MiXCR, producing one record per CDR3 protein. The sample has approximately 300,000 distinct CDR3 sequences; approximately 15% are singletons. This sequence was found in a man aged 18 to 30 who had mild COVID-19 (a few samples of this study predate the infection). Cell type and time point are not known. Sequencing was performed on PBMCs or a T cell subset sorted from them (not recorded which). The chain links TRBV12-3 or TRBV12-4 to TRBJ2-4, with D perhaps TRBD2 (6 bases). The CDR3 sequence: CASSLREAKNIQYF. In nucleotides, the CDR3 is TGTGCCAGCAGTTTACGGGAGGCCAAAAACATTCAGTACTTC.